These 27 T cell receptor beta chains were sequenced from one sample in a study of T-cell reconstitution after alpha-beta-depleted transplantation in children. Unique molecular identifiers were incorporated during preparation of the TCRbeta library. MiXCR was run by TCRdb on the PCR reads, yielding one entry per CDR3 protein. The table records hundreds of thousands of distinct CDR3 sequences, 16% of them present only once. Material: PBMCs from the stem cell graft donor, obtained from the stem cell graft. The receptors derive from a human donor who donated a stem cell graft to a child with acute myeloid leukemia.

The rearrangement joins TRBV11-1 to TRBJ2-7; D ambiguous. V lost 8 bases to trimming and J lost 3 bases, with 14 bases between them. This CDR3 has 13 amino acids. Per germline, CDR1 SGHAT and CDR2 FQDESV (reference sequence). CDR3 sequence: CASAGPLVYEQYF. The CDR3 nucleotides are TGTGCCAGCGCCGGGCCATTAGTCTACGAGCAGTACTTC.

Many counts were recorded for this clonotype. J is TRBJ2-4 and V is TRBV20-1; D unclear. The germline gives CDR1 DFQATT, CDR2 SNEGSKA (reference sequence). Between the trimmed V and J ends, which lost 3 bases and 1 base, there was a span of 13 bases. The CDR3 is made up of 15 amino acids. CDR3 coding DNA: TGCAGTGCTAGTATCCCCACGGTGGCCAAAAACATTCAGTACTTC. Residues: CSASIPTVAKNIQYF.

At least ten counts were recorded for this clonotype. The genes are TRBV5-6 and TRBJ2-1, with TRBD2 identical over 7 bases. V trimming: 1 base; J trimming: 14 bases; junction bases outside the gene matches: 6. This CDR3 is built from 12 residues. CDR1 SGHDT and CDR2 YYEEEE come from the germline V gene. CDR3 in DNA: TGTGCCAGCAGCTTGTTGCTGGCGGGGGAGTTCTTC. Its translation is CASSLLLAGEFF.

This clonotype showed up many times. CDR3 nucleotide sequence: TGCAGTGCTAGCCCCGGACTGCCCAATTCACCCCTCCACTTT. Its translation: CSASPGLPNSPLHF. V usage is TRBV20-1 and J usage is TRBJ1-6; D gene ambiguous. The CDR3 runs to 14 residues. V was shortened by 3 bases and J by 7 bases, with 13 bases between the two germline ends. Germline assignment: CDR1 DFQATT and CDR2 SNEGSKA (reference sequence).

The chain joins TRBV4-3 to TRBJ2-2; 9 bases agree with TRBD1. J lost 5 bases, V lost 0 bases, and 7 bases had no gene match. Germline V gene sequence: CDR1 LGHNA, CDR2 YSLEER. The length of the CDR3 is 17 residues. The CDR3 here is CASSQEGGTGWTGELFF. The CDR3 DNA follows: TGCGCCAGCAGCCAAGAAGGGGGGACAGGGTGGACCGGGGAGCTGTTTTTT.

This clonotype was picked up a small number of times. V and J are TRBV15 and TRBJ2-1, with D maybe TRBD2 (5 bases). The germline gives CDR1 LNHNV, CDR2 YYDKDF (reference sequence). This CDR3 is 15 amino acids long. V lost 5 bases and J lost 7, with 18 bases in between. Written as DNA, the CDR3 is TGTGCCACCAGCGCGGAGCCCGGGGTGAAGAATGAGCAGTTCTTC. This codes for CATSAEPGVKNEQFF.

The V call is TRBV7-8, the J call TRBJ1-2, with 7 bases that match TRBD1. CDR1 is SGHVS and CDR2 is FQNEAQ in the germline V gene. The CDR3 is made up of 14 amino acids. V was clipped by 5 bases and J by 5 bases; unmatched bases: 8. CDR3 sequence reads: CASSTGASFYGYTF. The CDR3 region has the DNA TGTGCCAGCAGCACAGGGGCCTCCTTTTATGGCTACACCTTC. Using reference TRBV7-8 and TRBJ1-2 for the parts outside the CDR3, the full variable domain is GAGVSQSPRYKVAKRGQDVALRCDPISGHVSLFWYQQALGQGPEFLTYFQNEAQLDKSGLPSDRFFAERPEGSVSTLKIQRTQQEDSAVYLCASSTGASFYGYTFGSGTRLTVV.

This clonotype appeared a few times. The chain couples TRBV27 to TRBJ1-5, with a possible D match to TRBD1 (5 bases). Germline V gene data show CDR1 as MNHEY and CDR2 as SMNVEV (reference sequence). The V end lost 8 bases, the J end lost 5 bases, and 10 bases lay between the germline ends. This CDR3 has 12 amino acids. The CDR3 DNA follows: TGTGCCAGCGGGACCAGGGATCAGCCCCAGCATTTT. It translates to CASGTRDQPQHF.

V usage is TRBV7-2 and J usage is TRBJ2-3; 10 positions match TRBD2. Germline V gene sequence: CDR1 SGHTA, CDR2 FQGNSA. V was clipped by 1 base and J by 8 bases; unmatched bases: 6. There are 15 residues in the CDR3. The CDR3: CASSLERLAGVTQYF. In DNA, the CDR3 is TGTGCCAGCAGCTTAGAGCGTCTAGCGGGGGTTACGCAGTATTTT. Full variable domain (rest looked up from reference TRBV7-2 and TRBJ2-3): GAGVSQSPSNKVTEKGKDVELRCDPISGHTALYWYRQSLGQGLEFLIYFQGNSAPDKSGLPSDRFSAERTGGSVSTLTIQRTQQEDSAVYLCASSLERLAGVTQYFGPGTRLTVL.

This clonotype has a count of ten or more. This rearrangement joins TRBV11-2 to TRBJ2-1; either TRBD1 or TRBD2 may supply D (5 bases each). CDR1 is SGHAT, CDR2 FQNNGV, per germline. This CDR3 has 15 amino acids. Trimming cost V 1 base and J 1 base, with 8 bases left between them. In DNA form, the CDR3 reads TGTGCCAGCAGCTTAGTGAGGGGATCCTACAATGAGCAGTTCTTC. Its translation: CASSLVRGSYNEQFF. Full variable domain (outside the CDR3, taken from reference TRBV11-2 and TRBJ2-1): EAGVAQSPRYKIIEKRQSVAFWCNPISGHATLYWYQQILGQGPKLLIQFQNNGVVDDSQLPKDRFSAERLKGVDSTLKIQPAKLEDSAVYLCASSLVRGSYNEQFFGPGTRLTVL.

At least ten counts were recorded for this clonotype. The chain uses TRBV7-2 and TRBJ1-6; D is undetermined. Deletions cut 1 base from V and 12 bases from J, with 13 bases between. Germline V gene lookup returns CDR1 SGHTA and CDR2 FQGNSA. The CDR3 is made up of 14 amino acids. CDR3 residues: CASSLVREGGPLHF. CDR3 nucleotide sequence: TGTGCCAGCAGCTTAGTGCGGGAGGGAGGACCCCTCCACTTT.

V usage is TRBV7-2 and J usage is TRBJ1-1; 7 bases map to TRBD1. This CDR3 region has 16 residues. The V and J ends lost 2 bases and 4 bases, in that order; junction bases with no gene match: 10. Germline V gene data show CDR1 as SGHTA and CDR2 as FQGNSA. This CDR3 reads CASSLSTQGWGTEAFF. CDR3 DNA sequence: TGTGCCAGCAGCTTATCCACACAGGGGTGGGGCACTGAAGCTTTCTTT.

The rearrangement joins TRBV24-1 to TRBJ2-3; D unresolved. Trimming took 4 bases from V and 7 from J, leaving 11 bases between them. Germline V gene sequence: CDR1 KGHDR, CDR2 SFDVKD. This CDR3 is built from 13 residues. The CDR3, as DNA: TGTGCCACCAGTGACCCCCTTAGGAATACGCAGTATTTT. This encodes CATSDPLRNTQYF.

This clonotype was seen a few times. This chain connects TRBV29-1 to TRBJ2-2, with 7 nucleotides matching TRBD1. The CDR3 sequence is 13 residues long. In germline, CDR1 is SQVTM, CDR2 ANQGSEA. V shed 6 bases and J 4 bases; nucleotides not matched to a gene: 5. CDR3 in amino acids: CSVRNRGTGELFF. In DNA, the CDR3 is TGCAGCGTGAGGAACAGGGGCACCGGGGAGCTGTTTTTT.

V gene TRBV21-1 combines with J gene TRBJ1-5. TRBV21-1 is described as a pseudogene. CDR3 size: 16 residues. CDR3 nucleotide sequence: TGTGCCAGCAGCAACGTGGGGCCCCTTCAGCGGTTGACCCAGCATTTT. Residues: CASSNVGPLQRLTQHF.

This clonotype was picked up many times. The chain's CDR3 is CASSLDRGSTDTQYF. The CDR3 region has the DNA TGTGCCAGCAGCCTCGACAGGGGAAGCACAGATACGCAGTATTTT. This rearrangement joins TRBV28 to TRBJ2-3, with TRBD1 matching over 8 bases. The trim removed 6 bases at V and 0 bases at J, leaving 5 bases unmatched. In germline, CDR1 is MDHEN, CDR2 SYDVKM. The length of the CDR3 is 15 residues.

This clonotype has only a few counts. The genes are TRBV20-1 and TRBJ1-5; D perhaps matches TRBD1 (6 bases). Trimming stripped 6 bases from V and 0 bases from J, with 15 bases between. The CDR3 loop spans 15 amino acids. CDR1 and CDR2 from the germline V gene are DFQATT and SNEGSKA (reference sequence). The DNA for the CDR3 is TGCAGTGCGACGGGATGGGGGGCTAGCAATCAGCCCCAGCATTTT. It yields the protein CSATGWGASNQPQHF.

The V call is TRBV20-1, the J call TRBJ1-1; tentatively, D is TRBD1 (5 bases). The germline gives CDR1 DFQATT, CDR2 SNEGSKA (reference sequence). The CDR3 has 14 residues. The ends were cut back, 0 bases at V and 5 bases at J, with 13 bases in the middle. CDR3 sequence (DNA): TGCAGTGCTAGAGATCGGGGCGGGAGGACTGAAGCTTTCTTT. The encoded protein is CSARDRGGRTEAFF.

Notes on this clonotype: This clone may be a read error of a much larger clone one base away. This chain connects TRBV4-3 to TRBJ2-1; possible D gene TRBD2, 5 bases. The germline CDR1 and CDR2 sequences are LGHNA and YSLEER. The CDR3 covers 15 residues. The CDR3 nucleotides are TGCGCCAGCAACCAAGATCGGGGTAACTACAATGAGCAGTTCTTC. It is translated as CASNQDRGNYNEQFF.

The V and J genes are TRBV4-3 and TRBJ1-1; D might be TRBD1 (6 bases). CDR3 length equals 14 residues. Trimming left V 0 bases short and J 7 bases short, with 12 bases between. Germline-derived CDR1 and CDR2 are LGHNA and YSLEER. The CDR3 loop reads CASSQDRVRGEAFF. The DNA of the CDR3 is TGCGCCAGCAGCCAAGATAGGGTCAGGGGTGAAGCTTTCTTT.

The rearrangement uses TRBV10-3 and TRBJ2-3; D perhaps matches TRBD2 (5 bases). With 8 bases removed from V and 7 bases from J, the gap between germline ends came to 10 bases. The CDR3 has 11 amino acids. Germline values: CDR1 ENHRY, CDR2 SYGVKD. The CDR3 loop reads CAIGSGNTQYF. CDR3 in DNA: TGTGCCATCGGCAGCGGCAATACGCAGTATTTT.

The J gene is TRBJ2-3, the V gene TRBV5-1; 7 bases agree with TRBD2. Trimming took 5 bases from V and 2 from J; bases not matched to a gene: 5. This CDR3 contains 14 residues. The V gene's germline CDR1 is SGHRS and CDR2 YFSETQ. CDR3 protein: CASRGGQLTDTQYF. CDR3 sequence (DNA): TGCGCCAGCAGGGGAGGGCAGCTCACAGATACGCAGTATTTT.

This chain connects TRBV7-9 to TRBJ2-3; 8 bases map to TRBD2. With V trimmed by 3 bases and J by 4 bases, 6 bases remained unmatched. From germline, CDR1 is SEHNR and CDR2 FQNEAQ (reference sequence). This CDR3 has 15 residues. DNA of the CDR3: TGTGCCAGCAGCTTGGGTGGGACTAGTGCAGATACGCAGTATTTT. This translates into CASSLGGTSADTQYF.

This clonotype was counted many times. The rearrangement uses TRBV7-3 and TRBJ2-3; 8 nucleotides align to TRBD2. V was clipped by 2 bases and J by 2 bases; unmatched bases: 3. CDR1 and CDR2 from the germline V gene are SGHTA and FQGTGA. The CDR3 length is 15 residues. The CDR3 DNA follows: TGTGCCAGCAGCTTACGGCGGGGGGACACAGATACGCAGTATTTT. As protein: CASSLRRGDTDTQYF.

The chain carries TRBV10-3 and TRBJ2-1, with D possibly TRBD2 on 6 matching bases. Germline-derived CDR1 and CDR2 are ENHRY and SYGVKD. The CDR3 sequence is 16 residues long. V was pared by 4 bases and J by 0 bases, with 13 bases between. The CDR3 region has the DNA TGTGCCATCAGTGGGGGTAGCGGAAGCTCCTACAATGAGCAGTTCTTC. This gives the protein CAISGGSGSSYNEQFF.

This clonotype was recorded many times. The chain employs TRBV7-8 and TRBJ1-2; 7 nucleotides agree with TRBD1. The CDR3 totals 14 residues. CDR1 is SGHVS, CDR2 FQNEAQ, per germline. Losses at the gene ends were 5 bases for V and 5 bases for J; bases not matched to a gene: 8. CDR3 coding DNA: TGTGCCAGCAGCATCGGACAGGTTCTATATGGCTACACCTTC. Translated, it gives CASSIGQVLYGYTF.

This clonotype showed up just a few times. The CDR3 DNA follows: TGCGCCAGCAGCCTCACCCTTAGCGGGGATACGCAGTATTTT. It encodes CASSLTLSGDTQYF. The J gene is TRBJ2-3, the V gene TRBV5-1, with TRBD2 matching over 7 bases. V gave up 4 bases and J gave up 6 bases; unmatched junction bases: 8. Per the germline V gene, CDR1 is SGHRS and CDR2 is YFSETQ. CDR3 length equals 14 residues.